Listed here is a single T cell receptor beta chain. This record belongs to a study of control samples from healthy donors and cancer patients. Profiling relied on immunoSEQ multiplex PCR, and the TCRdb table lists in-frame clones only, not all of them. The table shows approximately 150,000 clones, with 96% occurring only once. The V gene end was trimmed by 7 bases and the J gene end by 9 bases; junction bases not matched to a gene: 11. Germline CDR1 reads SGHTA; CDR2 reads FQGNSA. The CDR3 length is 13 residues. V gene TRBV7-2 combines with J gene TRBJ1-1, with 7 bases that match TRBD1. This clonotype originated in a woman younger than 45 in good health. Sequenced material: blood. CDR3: CASTLGDRQKAFF. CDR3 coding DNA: TGTGCCAGCACCTTGGGGGACAGACAAAAAGCTTTCTTT.